This T cell receptor (beta chain) was observed in a study of blood T cell repertoires in COVID-19. The overall study: Specimens from acute and convalescent COVID-19 originated in the United States, Italy and Spain. T cells, B-cell-depleted T cells, or PBMCs provided the cDNA or gDNA that served as material.

Repertoires were generated with immunoSEQ multiplex PCR, while TCRdb's copy carries only in-frame clones and drops some. The table has approximately 100,000 clones, 82% seen once. The trim removed 0 bases at V and 8 bases at J, leaving 8 bases unmatched. Per germline, CDR1 MNHEY and CDR2 SVGAGI. This CDR3 spans 16 amino acids. Material for sequencing was peripheral blood. This receptor was taken from a man aged 55 to 69 with acute or convalescent COVID-19. The V gene is TRBV6-5, the J gene TRBJ2-1; TRBD2 agrees at 9 bases. The CDR3 loop reads CASSYSGGRAYYEQFF. In DNA, the CDR3 is TGTGCCAGCAGTTACTCAGGCGGGAGGGCTTACTATGAGCAGTTCTTC.